The entry below gives a single T cell receptor (beta chain) sequence along with its context. No antigen is known for it. The sample is drawn from a study of shared clonotypes between healthy human individuals. General study results and limits: Rarefaction demonstrated incomplete sorted-subset sequencing despite large depth.

Donors included only healthy HIV-negative adults lacking recent acute infections or vaccinations. A split of CD4+ cells into CD45RA+ naive and CD45RA-negative memory subsets was performed. Losses at the gene ends were 5 bases for V and 11 bases for J; bases not matched to a gene: 13. The CDR3 is 13 amino acids. Germline loops: CDR1 GTSNPN, CDR2 SVGIG (reference sequence). TCRdb keeps only in-frame clones here, not all; method: immunoSEQ multiplex PCR. The profile shows about 680,000 clones, about 74% of them singletons. Material: memory CD4+ T cells sorted from blood. The subset denotes: CD45RA-negative fraction. This sequence was found in a woman aged 25 to 39 in good health. The rearrangement uses TRBV30 and TRBJ1-1, with 8 bases aligning to TRBD1. CDR3 in DNA: TGTGCCTGGGGGGGGTCCAGACAGGGGTCGGCTTTCTTT. Translation gives CAWGGSRQGSAFF.